This TCR beta chain was profiled in a study of blood T cells in healthy people across ages. The study, taken as a whole, reports: Per million T cells, TCR beta diversity dropped roughly linearly as age increased.

Worth noting for this clonotype: What it binds is not known.

The V end lost 4 bases, the J end lost 2 bases, and 7 bases lay between the germline ends. The germline V gene has CDR1 MNHEY and CDR2 SMNVEV (reference sequence). CDR3 length: 13 residues. Using a J-beta primer mix together with a sample-barcoded 5' primer, a second PCR was run for roughly 7 to 11 cycles. Each of the cDNA molecules was tagged by a template-switch adaptor with 12 random nucleotides. TCRdb passed the 5' RACE reads through MiXCR, listing each CDR3 protein once. The sample holds fewer than 2 million distinct CDR3 sequences, about two fifths seen once. The chain employs TRBV27 and TRBJ2-3; D gene ambiguous. The specimen was blood. The clonotype was recovered from a human donor in good health. CDR3 sequence (DNA): TGTGCCAGCAGTTGGAGATACACAGATACGCAGTATTTT. Amino acid sequence: CASSWRYTDTQYF.